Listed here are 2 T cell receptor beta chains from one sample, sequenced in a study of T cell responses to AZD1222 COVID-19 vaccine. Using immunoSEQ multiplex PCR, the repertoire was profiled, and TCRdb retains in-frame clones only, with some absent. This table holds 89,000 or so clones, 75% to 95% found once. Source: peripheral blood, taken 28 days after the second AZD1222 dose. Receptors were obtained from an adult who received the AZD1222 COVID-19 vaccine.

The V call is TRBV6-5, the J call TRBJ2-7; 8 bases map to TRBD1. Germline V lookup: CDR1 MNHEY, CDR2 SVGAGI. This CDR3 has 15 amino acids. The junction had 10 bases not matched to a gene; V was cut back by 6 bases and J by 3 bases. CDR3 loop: CASSERDRWGYEQYF. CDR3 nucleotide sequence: TGTGCCAGCAGCGAGAGGGACAGGTGGGGCTACGAGCAGTACTTC.

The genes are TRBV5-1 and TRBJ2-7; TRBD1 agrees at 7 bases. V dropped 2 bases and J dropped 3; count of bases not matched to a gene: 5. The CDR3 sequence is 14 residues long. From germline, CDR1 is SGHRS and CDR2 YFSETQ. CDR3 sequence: CASSFGTALYEQYF. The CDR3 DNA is TGCGCCAGCAGCTTTGGGACAGCCCTCTACGAGCAGTACTTC.